These T cell receptor beta chains were read from a single sample in a study of beta chain features in type 1 diabetes. The data were produced by immunoSEQ multiplex PCR, yet TCRdb's version contains in-frame clones alone and is incomplete. The table records 600,000 to 750,000 clones, 9.5% to 15% of them present only once. The source material was naive CD4+ T cells from blood. These receptors were collected from a man in his thirties or forties with type 1 diabetes. The CDR3 runs from the conserved cysteine through the conserved F or W. The order of the fields is J gene, clone size, V gene, CDR3 length, D gene, CDR3 protein, CDR3 DNA. The D gene is left open where the match is weak. Not all rows give a size; the values are once, few, many and, for expanded clones, a class.

>TRBJ1-5|few|TRBV10-3|15|NA
CAISGQGNGNQPQHF
TGTGCCATCAGTGGTCAGGGGAACGGCAATCAGCCCCAGCATTTT
>TRBJ2-7|few|TRBV6-5|15|TRBD2
CASSYSASGSYEQYF
TGTGCCAGCAGTTACTCCGCTAGCGGCTCCTACGAGCAGTACTTC
>TRBJ1-4|few|TRBV7-2|15|NA
CASSVQARTNEKLFF
TGTGCCAGCAGCGTACAGGCTAGGACTAATGAAAAACTGTTTTTT
>TRBJ2-5|few|TRBV7-2|12|NA
CASSFSVDPQYF
TGTGCCAGCAGCTTTAGTGTAGATCCCCAGTACTTC
>TRBJ1-3|NA|TRBV9|14|NA
CASSVGGPGNTIYF
TGTGCCAGCAGCGTGGGGGGGCCTGGAAACACCATATATTTT
>TRBJ2-7|NA|TRBV30|15|TRBD1
CAWSGGQTQPTKQYF
TGTGCCTGGAGTGGGGGACAGACACAACCTACGAAGCAGTACTTC
>TRBJ1-2|once|TRBV4-2|15|NA
CASSQGSLPSYGYTF
TGTGCCAGCTCCCAGGGCAGCCTTCCTAGTTATGGCTACACCTTC
>TRBJ1-1|few|TRBV6-5|12|NA
CASNAWGTEAFF
TGTGCCAGCAATGCCTGGGGGACTGAAGCTTTCTTT
>TRBJ2-1|NA|TRBV7-2|15|NA
CAISQTGTFYNEQFF
TGTGCCATTTCCCAAACAGGTACCTTCTACAATGAGCAGTTCTTC
>TRBJ1-5|NA|TRBV9|21|TRBD1
CASSVVGSLTRGRSGNQPQHF
TGTGCCAGCAGCGTAGTTGGTTCCTTGACAAGGGGGCGAAGTGGCAATCAGCCCCAGCATTTT
>TRBJ2-3|NA|TRBV25-1|14|NA
CASSESGRADTQYF
TGTGCCAGCAGTGAATCAGGGCGGGCAGATACGCAGTATTTT
>TRBJ2-2|few|TRBV27|14|NA
CASSTRDLTGELFF
TGTGCCAGCAGTACTCGGGACCTCACCGGGGAGCTGTTTTTT
>TRBJ2-3|few|TRBV27|12|NA
CASKGGIDTQYF
TGTGCCAGCAAAGGAGGGATAGATACGCAGTATTTT
>TRBJ2-2|few|TRBV28|13|NA
CASSLFDFGELFF
TGTGCCAGCAGTTTATTTGACTTCGGGGAGCTGTTTTTT
>TRBJ2-7|NA|TRBV15|15|TRBD1
CATSRGQGTTYEQYF
TGTGCCACCAGCAGAGGACAGGGGACCACCTACGAGCAGTACTTC
>TRBJ2-6|few|TRBV2|9|NA
CASKDALTF
TGTGCCAGCAAGGACGCCCTGACTTTC
>TRBJ1-5|few|TRBV6-6|12|NA
CASSRSNQPQHF
TGTGCCAGCTCCCGGAGCAATCAGCCCCAGCATTTT
>TRBJ2-7|few|TRBV5-1|12|NA
CASSSTAYEQYF
TGCGCCAGCAGCTCCACAGCCTACGAGCAGTACTTC
>TRBJ2-5|few|TRBV7-9|13|NA
CASSQMGLETQYF
TGTGCCAGCAGCCAAATGGGGTTAGAGACCCAGTACTTC
>TRBJ2-2|NA|TRBV6-5|14|TRBD2
CASSYSGLAGELFF
TGTGCCAGCAGTTACTCGGGACTAGCCGGGGAGCTGTTTTTT
>TRBJ2-3|NA|TRBV11-3|15|TRBD2
CASSFTSGGTDTQYF
TGTGCCAGCAGCTTTACTAGCGGGGGCACAGATACGCAGTATTTT
>TRBJ2-4|NA|TRBV19|14|TRBD2
CASSLAGGRDIQYF
TGTGCCAGTAGCCTAGCGGGGGGGAGGGACATTCAGTACTTC
>TRBJ2-7|NA|TRBV7-2|11|NA
CASSVHYEQYF
TGTGCCAGCAGCGTCCACTACGAGCAGTACTTC
>TRBJ1-2|few|TRBV7-2|14|NA
CASSLGWSEDGYTF
TGTGCCAGCAGCTTAGGGTGGAGTGAAGATGGCTACACCTTC
>TRBJ1-4|NA|TRBV18|15|NA
CASSVTGGDNEKLFF
TGTGCCAGCTCGGTGACGGGAGGCGATAATGAAAAACTGTTTTTT
>TRBJ1-1|NA|TRBV6-6|15|NA
CASSSPVGGNTEAFF
TGTGCCAGCAGTTCCCCAGTGGGAGGAAACACTGAAGCTTTCTTT
>TRBJ1-2|few|TRBV7-9|12|NA
CASSLVGKGYTF
TGTGCCAGCAGCTTAGTAGGGAAAGGCTACACCTTC